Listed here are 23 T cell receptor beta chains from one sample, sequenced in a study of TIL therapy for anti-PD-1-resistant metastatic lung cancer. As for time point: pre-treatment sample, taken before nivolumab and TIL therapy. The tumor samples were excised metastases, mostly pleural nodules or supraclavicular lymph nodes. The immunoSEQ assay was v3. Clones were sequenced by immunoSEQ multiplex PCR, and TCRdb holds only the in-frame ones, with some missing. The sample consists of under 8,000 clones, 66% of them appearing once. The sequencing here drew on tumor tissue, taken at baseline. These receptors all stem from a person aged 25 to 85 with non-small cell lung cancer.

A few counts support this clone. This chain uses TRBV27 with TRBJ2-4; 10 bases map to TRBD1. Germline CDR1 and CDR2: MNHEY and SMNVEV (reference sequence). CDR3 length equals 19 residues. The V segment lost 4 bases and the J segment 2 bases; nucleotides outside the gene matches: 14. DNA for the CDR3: TGTGCCAGCAGTTCATACAGTATTCGACAGGGGGCAACCAAAAACATTCAGTACTTC. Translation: CASSSYSIRQGATKNIQYF.

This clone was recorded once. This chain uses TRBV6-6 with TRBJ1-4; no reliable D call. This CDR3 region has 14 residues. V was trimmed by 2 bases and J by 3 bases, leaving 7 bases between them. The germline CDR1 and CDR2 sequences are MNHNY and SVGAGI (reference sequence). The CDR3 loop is CASSYKGSNEKLFF. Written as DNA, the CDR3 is TGTGCCAGCAGTTACAAGGGTTCTAATGAAAAACTGTTTTTT.

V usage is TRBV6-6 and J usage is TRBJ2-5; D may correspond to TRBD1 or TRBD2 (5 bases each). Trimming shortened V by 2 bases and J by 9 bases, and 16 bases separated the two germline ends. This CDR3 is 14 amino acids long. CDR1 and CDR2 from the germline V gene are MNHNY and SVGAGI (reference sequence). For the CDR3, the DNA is TGTGCCAGCAGTTACACCGGGACGGACGGCGCCCAGTACTTC. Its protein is CASSYTGTDGAQYF.

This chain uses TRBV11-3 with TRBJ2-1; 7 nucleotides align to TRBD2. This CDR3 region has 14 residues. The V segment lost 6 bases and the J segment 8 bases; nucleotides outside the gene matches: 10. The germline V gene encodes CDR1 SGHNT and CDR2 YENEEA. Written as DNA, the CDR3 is TGTGCCAGCAGGCCAGGCGGGGGAGCGGATGAGCAGTTCTTC. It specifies CASRPGGGADEQFF.

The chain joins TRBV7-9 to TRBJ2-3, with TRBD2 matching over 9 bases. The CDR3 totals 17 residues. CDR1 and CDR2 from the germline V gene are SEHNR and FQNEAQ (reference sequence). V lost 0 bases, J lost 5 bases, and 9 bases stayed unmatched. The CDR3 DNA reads TGTGCCAGCAGCTTAGCTGGAGCGGGAGGCCCAGGAGATACGCAGTATTTT. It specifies CASSLAGAGGPGDTQYF.

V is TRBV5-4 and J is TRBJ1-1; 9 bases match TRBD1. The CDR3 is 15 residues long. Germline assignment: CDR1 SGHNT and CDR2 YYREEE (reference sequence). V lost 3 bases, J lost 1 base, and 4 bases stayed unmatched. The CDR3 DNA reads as TGTGCCAGCAGCTCCCCGGGACAGGGGAACACTGAAGCTTTCTTT. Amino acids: CASSSPGQGNTEAFF.

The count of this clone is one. The CDR3 region has the DNA TGTGCCAGCAGTCCCCAGGCGGATACGCAGTATTTT. Translated, it gives CASSPQADTQYF. This chain uses TRBV9 with TRBJ2-3; D remains ambiguous. Germline CDR1 is SGDLS and CDR2 is YYNGEE. The CDR3 spans 12 residues. V dropped 5 bases and J dropped 6 bases, with 10 bases sitting between them.

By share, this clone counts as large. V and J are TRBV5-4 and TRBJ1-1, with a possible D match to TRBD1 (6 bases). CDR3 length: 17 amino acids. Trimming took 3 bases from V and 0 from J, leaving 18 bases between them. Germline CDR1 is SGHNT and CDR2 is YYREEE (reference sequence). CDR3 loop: CASSYTYPGAVNTEAFF. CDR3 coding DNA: TGTGCCAGCAGCTATACGTACCCGGGGGCCGTGAACACTGAAGCTTTCTTT.

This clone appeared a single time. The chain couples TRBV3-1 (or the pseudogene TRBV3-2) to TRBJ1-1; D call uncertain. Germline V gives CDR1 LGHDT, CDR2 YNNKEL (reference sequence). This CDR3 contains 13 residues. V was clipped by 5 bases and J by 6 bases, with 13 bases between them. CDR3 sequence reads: CASSFGAGPEAFF. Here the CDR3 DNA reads TGTGCCAGCAGCTTTGGCGCGGGTCCTGAAGCTTTCTTT.

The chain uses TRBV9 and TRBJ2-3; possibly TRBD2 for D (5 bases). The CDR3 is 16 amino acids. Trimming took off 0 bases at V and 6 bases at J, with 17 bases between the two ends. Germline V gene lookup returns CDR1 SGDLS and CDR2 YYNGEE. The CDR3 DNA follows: TGTGCCAGCAGCGTAGGTTCTGGCGGGTTTGGGGATACGCAGTATTTT. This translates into CASSVGSGGFGDTQYF.

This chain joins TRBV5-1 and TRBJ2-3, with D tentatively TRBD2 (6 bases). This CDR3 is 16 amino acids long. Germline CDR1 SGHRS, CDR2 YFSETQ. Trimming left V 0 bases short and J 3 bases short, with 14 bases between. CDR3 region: CASSLGPSRGTDTQYF. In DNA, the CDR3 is TGCGCCAGCAGCTTGGGGCCTAGCCGGGGGACAGATACGCAGTATTTT.

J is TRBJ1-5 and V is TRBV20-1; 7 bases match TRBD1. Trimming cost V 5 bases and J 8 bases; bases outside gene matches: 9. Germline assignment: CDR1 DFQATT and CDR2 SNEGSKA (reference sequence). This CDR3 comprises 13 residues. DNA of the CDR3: TGCAGTGCTCGTGTCAGGGGGTTAGAGCCCCAGCATTTT. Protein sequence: CSARVRGLEPQHF.

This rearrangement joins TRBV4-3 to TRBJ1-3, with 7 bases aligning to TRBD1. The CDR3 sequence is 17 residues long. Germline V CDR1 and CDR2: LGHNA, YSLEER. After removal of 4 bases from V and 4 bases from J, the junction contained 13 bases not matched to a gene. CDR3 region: CASSPQAVRDRGNTIYF. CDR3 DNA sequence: TGCGCCAGCAGCCCCCAAGCGGTTCGGGACAGAGGAAACACCATATATTTT.

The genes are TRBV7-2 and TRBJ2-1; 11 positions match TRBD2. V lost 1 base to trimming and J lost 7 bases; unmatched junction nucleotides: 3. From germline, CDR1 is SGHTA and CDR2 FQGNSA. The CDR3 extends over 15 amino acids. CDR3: CASSLDLAGGNEQFF. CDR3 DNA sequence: TGTGCCAGCAGCTTAGACCTAGCGGGGGGAAATGAGCAGTTCTTC.

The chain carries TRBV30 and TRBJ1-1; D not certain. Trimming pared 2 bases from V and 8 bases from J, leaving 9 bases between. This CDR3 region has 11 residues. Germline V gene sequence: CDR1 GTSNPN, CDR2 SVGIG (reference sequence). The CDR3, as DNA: TGTGCCTGGAGTTCTAACAGCGAAGCTTTCTTT. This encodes CAWSSNSEAFF. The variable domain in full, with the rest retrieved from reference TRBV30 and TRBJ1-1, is SQTIHQWPATLVQPVGSPLSLECTVEGTSNPNLYWYRQAAGRGLQLLFYSVGIGQISSEVPQNLSASRPQDRQFILSSKKLLLSDSGFYLCAWSSNSEAFFGQGTRLTVV.

This CDR3 is CASSEADGYEQYF. In DNA, the CDR3 is TGTGCCAGCAGTGAAGCGGACGGGTACGAGCAGTACTTC. The chain links TRBV2 to TRBJ2-7; D is uncertain. This CDR3 is 13 amino acids long. V was shortened by 0 bases and J by 4 bases, with 7 bases between the two germline ends. Germline-derived CDR1 and CDR2 are SNHLY and FYNNEI.

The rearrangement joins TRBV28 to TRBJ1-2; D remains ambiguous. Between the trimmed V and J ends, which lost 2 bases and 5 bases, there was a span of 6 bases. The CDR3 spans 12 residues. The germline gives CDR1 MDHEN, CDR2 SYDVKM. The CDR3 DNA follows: TGTGCCAGCAGTTTAGGACCTTATGGCTACACCTTC. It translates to CASSLGPYGYTF.

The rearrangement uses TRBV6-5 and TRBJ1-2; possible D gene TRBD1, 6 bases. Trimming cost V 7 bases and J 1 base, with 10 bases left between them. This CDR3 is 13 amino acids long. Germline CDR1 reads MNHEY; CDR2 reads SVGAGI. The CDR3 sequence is CASKLDSNYGYTF. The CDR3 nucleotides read TGTGCCAGCAAGCTGGACAGTAACTATGGCTACACCTTC.

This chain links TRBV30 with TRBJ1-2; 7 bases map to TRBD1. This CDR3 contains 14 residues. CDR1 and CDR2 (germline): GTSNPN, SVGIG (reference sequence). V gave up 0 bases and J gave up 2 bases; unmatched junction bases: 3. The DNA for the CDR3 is TGTGCCTGGAGTGTCACAGGGGAGAACTATGGCTACACCTTC. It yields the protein CAWSVTGENYGYTF. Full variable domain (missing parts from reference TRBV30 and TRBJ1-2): SQTIHQWPATLVQPVGSPLSLECTVEGTSNPNLYWYRQAAGRGLQLLFYSVGIGQISSEVPQNLSASRPQDRQFILSSKKLLLSDSGFYLCAWSVTGENYGYTFGSGTRLTVV.

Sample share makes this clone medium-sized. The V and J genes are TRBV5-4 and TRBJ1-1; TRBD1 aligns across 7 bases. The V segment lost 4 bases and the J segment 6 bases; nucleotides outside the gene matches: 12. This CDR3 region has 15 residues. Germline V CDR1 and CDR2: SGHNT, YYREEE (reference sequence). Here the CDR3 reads CASSPGQDGSAEAFF. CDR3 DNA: TGTGCCAGCAGCCCCGGACAGGACGGCTCGGCTGAAGCTTTCTTT.

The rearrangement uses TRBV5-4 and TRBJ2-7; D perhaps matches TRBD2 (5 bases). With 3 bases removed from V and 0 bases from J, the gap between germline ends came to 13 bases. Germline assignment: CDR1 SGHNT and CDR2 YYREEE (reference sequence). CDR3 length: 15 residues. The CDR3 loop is CASSWHSGNSYEQYF. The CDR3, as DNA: TGTGCCAGCAGCTGGCATTCGGGAAACTCCTACGAGCAGTACTTC.

CDR3 sequence reads: CASSLPTGNTGELFF. The CDR3 coding sequence is TGCGCCAGCAGCTTGCCGACAGGGAACACCGGGGAGCTGTTTTTT. The chain employs TRBV5-1 and TRBJ2-2, with D perhaps TRBD1 (6 bases). Trimming removed 1 base from V and 1 base from J, with 8 bases in between. Germline CDR1 is SGHRS and CDR2 is YFSETQ. The CDR3 has 15 residues.

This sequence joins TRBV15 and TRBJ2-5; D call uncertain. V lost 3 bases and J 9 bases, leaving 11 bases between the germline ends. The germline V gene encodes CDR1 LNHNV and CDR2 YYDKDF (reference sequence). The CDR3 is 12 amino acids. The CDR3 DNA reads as TGTGCCACCAGCAGCGGATTCGCGGCCCAGTACTTC. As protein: CATSSGFAAQYF.